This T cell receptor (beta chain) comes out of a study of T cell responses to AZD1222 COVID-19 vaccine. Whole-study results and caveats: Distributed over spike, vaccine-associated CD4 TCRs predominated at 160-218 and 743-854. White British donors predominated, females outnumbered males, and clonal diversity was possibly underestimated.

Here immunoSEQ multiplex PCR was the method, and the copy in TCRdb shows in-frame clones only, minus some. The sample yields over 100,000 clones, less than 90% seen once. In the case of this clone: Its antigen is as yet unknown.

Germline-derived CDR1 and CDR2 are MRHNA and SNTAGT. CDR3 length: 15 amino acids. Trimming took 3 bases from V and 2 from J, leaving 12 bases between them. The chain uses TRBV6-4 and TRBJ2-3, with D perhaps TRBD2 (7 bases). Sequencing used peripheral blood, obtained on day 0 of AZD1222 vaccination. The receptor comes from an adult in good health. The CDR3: CASSEGGGDTDTQYF. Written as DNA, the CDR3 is TGTGCCAGCAGTGAAGGAGGGGGGGACACAGATACGCAGTATTTT.